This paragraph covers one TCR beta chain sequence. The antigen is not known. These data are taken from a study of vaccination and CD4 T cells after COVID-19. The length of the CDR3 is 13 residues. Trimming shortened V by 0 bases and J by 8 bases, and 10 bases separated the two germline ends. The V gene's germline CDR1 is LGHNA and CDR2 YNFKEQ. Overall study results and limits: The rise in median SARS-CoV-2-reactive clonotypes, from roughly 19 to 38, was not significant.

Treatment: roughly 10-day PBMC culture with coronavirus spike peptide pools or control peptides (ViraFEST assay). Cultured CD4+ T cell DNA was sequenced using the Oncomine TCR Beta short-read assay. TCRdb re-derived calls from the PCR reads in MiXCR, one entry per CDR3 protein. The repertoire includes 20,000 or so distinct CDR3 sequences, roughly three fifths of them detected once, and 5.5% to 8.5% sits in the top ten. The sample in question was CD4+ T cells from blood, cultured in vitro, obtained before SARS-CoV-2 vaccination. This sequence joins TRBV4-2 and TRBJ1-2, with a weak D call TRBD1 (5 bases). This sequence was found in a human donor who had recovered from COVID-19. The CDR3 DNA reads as TGTGCCAGCAGCCAAGACTCGAACAGGGGCTACACCTTC. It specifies CASSQDSNRGYTF.